A selection of T cell receptor beta chains follows, all from one sample in a study of cytomegalovirus exposure and HLA in healthy donors. The data were produced by immunoSEQ multiplex PCR, yet TCRdb's version contains in-frame clones alone and is incomplete. The table includes roughly 150,000 clones, about three quarters detected once. The source material was PBMCs. The receptors were gathered from a man in his thirties or forties in good health and CMV-seropositive. The conserved cysteine and the conserved F or W are not part of the CDR3 here.

>TRBJ2-2|TRBV6-5
ASRRTSGRAGELF
>TRBJ1-2|TRBV25-1
ASSGGTFLGYT
>TRBJ2-5|TRBV30
AWSPQGETQY
>TRBJ2-7|TRBV4-1
ASSQDRGSPSEQY
>TRBJ2-2|TRBV2
ASGLAGNTGELF
>TRBJ1-2|TRBV29-1
SVRTGAVGYT
>TRBJ1-5|TRBV2
ASSERGDQPQH
>TRBJ2-1|TRBV6-6
ASSPAGSLSYNEQF
>TRBJ2-1|TRBV11-3
ASSPLDNEQF
>TRBJ2-7|TRBV4-1
ASSQALAGGPKSHEQY
>TRBJ2-3|TRBV5-5
ASSFGLHPTDTQY
>TRBJ1-1|TRBV27
ASTRTGNTEAF
>TRBJ2-3|TRBV27
ASIRTSGRADTQY
>TRBJ1-2|TRBV7-9
SSSFDRYGYT
>TRBJ2-3|TRBV5-1
ASSFSVLAGGTDTQY
>TRBJ2-1|TRBV9
ASSSPTSGSTYNEQF
>TRBJ2-5|TRBV7-6
ASSLLGAFETQY
>TRBJ2-7|TRBV29-1
SPGRLAESYEQY